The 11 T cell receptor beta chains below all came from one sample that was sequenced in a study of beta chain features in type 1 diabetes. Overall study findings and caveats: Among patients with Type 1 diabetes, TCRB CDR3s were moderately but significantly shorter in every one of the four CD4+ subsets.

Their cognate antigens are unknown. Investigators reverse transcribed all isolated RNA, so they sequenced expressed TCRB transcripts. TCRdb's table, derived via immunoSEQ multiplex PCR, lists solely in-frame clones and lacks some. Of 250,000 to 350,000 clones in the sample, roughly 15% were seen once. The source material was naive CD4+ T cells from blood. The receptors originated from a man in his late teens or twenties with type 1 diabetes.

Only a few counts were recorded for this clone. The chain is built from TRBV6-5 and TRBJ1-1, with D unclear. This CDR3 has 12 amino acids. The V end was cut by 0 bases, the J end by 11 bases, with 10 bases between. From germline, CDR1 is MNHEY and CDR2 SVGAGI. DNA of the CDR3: TGTGCCAGCAGTTACTCCCCGTACGGGGCTTTCTTT. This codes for CASSYSPYGAFF.

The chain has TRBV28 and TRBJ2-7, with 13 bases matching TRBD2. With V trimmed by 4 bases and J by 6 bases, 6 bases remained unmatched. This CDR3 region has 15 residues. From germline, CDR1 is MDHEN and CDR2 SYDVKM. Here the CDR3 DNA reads TGTGCCAGCAGTTCGGTACTAGCGGGAGGGGGCGAGCAGTACTTC. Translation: CASSSVLAGGGEQYF.

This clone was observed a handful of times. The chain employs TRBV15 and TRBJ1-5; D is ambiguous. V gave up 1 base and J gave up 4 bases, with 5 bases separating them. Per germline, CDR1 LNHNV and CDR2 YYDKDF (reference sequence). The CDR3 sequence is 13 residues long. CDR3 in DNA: TGTGCCACCAGCAGAGGTATTAATCAGCCCCAGCATTTT. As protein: CATSRGINQPQHF.

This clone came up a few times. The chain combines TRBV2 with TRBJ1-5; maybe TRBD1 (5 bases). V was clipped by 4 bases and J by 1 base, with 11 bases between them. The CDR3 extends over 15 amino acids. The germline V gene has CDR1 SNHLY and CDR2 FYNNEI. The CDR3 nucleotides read TGTGCCAGCAGTGTCCAGGGCAGGAGCAATCAGCCCCAGCATTTT. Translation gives CASSVQGRSNQPQHF. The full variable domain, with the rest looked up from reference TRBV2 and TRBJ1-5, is EPEVTQTPSHQVTQMGQEVILRCVPISNHLYFYWYRQILGQKVEFLVSFYNNEISEKSEIFDDQFSVERPDGSNFTLKIRSTKLEDSAMYFCASSVQGRSNQPQHFGDGTRLSIL.

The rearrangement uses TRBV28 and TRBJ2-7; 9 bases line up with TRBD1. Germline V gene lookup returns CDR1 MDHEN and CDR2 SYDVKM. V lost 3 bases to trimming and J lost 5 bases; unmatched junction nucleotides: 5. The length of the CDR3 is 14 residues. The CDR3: CASSLGTGKNEQYF. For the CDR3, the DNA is TGTGCCAGCAGTTTGGGGACAGGGAAGAACGAGCAGTACTTC.

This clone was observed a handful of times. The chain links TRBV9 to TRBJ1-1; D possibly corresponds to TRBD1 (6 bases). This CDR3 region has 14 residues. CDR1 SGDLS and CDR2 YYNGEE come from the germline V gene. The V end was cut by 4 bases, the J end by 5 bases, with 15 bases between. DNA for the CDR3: TGTGCCAGCAGCCCCGCTACGAGGGGGACTGAAGCTTTCTTT. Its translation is CASSPATRGTEAFF.

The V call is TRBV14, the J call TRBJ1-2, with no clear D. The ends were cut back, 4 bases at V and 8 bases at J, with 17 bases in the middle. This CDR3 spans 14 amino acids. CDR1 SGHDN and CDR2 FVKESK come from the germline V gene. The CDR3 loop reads CASSLGRHAGGYTF. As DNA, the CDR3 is TGTGCCAGCAGCCTGGGCAGGCACGCGGGGGGCTACACCTTC.

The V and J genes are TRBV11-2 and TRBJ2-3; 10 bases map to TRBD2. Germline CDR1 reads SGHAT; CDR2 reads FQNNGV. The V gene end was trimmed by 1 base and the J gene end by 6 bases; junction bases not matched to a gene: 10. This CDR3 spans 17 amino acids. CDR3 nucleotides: TGTGCCAGCAGCTTAGGAACACTAGCGGGGAATGGGGATACGCAGTATTTT. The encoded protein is CASSLGTLAGNGDTQYF.

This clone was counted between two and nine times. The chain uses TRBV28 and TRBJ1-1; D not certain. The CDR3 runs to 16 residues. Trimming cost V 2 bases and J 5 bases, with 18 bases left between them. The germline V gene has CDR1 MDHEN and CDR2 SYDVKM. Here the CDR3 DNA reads TGTGCCAGCAGTTTACAACTCCTTTCCGGGAAAACTGAAGCTTTCTTT. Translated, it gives CASSLQLLSGKTEAFF. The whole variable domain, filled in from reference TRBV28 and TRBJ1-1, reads DVKVTQSSRYLVKRTGEKVFLECVQDMDHENMFWYRQDPGLGLRLIYFSYDVKMKEKGDIPEGYSVSREKKERFSLILESASTNQTSMYLCASSLQLLSGKTEAFFGQGTRLTVV.

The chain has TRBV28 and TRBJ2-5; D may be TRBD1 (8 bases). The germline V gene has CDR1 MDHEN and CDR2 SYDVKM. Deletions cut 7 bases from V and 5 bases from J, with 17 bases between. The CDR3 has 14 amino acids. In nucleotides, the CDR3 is TGTGCCAGCACCACAGGGGGAGGGAGGGAGACCCAGTACTTC. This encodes CASTTGGGRETQYF.

The CDR3 DNA reads as TGCGCCAGCAGCCACGGACTCCTATCTAGGGATACGCAGTATTTT. Protein product: CASSHGLLSRDTQYF. The chain combines TRBV4-1 with TRBJ2-3, with D possibly being TRBD2 (5 bases). The length of the CDR3 is 15 residues. Germline CDR1 reads MGHRA; CDR2 reads YSYEKL. V lost 3 bases, J lost 6 bases, and 16 bases lay in between.